A single sample gave rise to the 20 T cell receptor beta chains below, sequenced in a study of response to subunit inactivated influenza vaccine. One entry per CDR3 protein, called by TCRdb with MiXCR from the RT-PCR reads. There are 280,000 or so distinct CDR3 sequences in the sample; 20% to 25% occur only once, and about 10% lies in the top ten. Sequenced here: PBMCs from blood, sampled about 19 months after vaccination. Receptors were obtained from a man aged 50 to 69 who received an inactivated influenza vaccine.

To note about this clonotype: One end of the junction is discordant with germline, which a read error may explain. This chain joins TRBV7-8 and TRBJ1-1; D possibly corresponds to TRBD1 (6 bases). Germline CDR1 SGHVS, CDR2 FQNEAQ. The CDR3 loop spans 15 amino acids. CDR3 sequence: CASVPSGHGATEALF. The CDR3 DNA follows: TGTGCCAGCGTACCCTCGGGACACGGGGCCACTGAAGCTTTATTT.

V and J are TRBV7-6 and TRBJ1-3, with TRBD1 matching over 10 bases. The germline CDR1 and CDR2 sequences are SGHVS and FNYEAQ. The CDR3 loop spans 17 amino acids. Trimming removed 5 bases from V and 4 bases from J; junction bases left unmatched: 11. This chain's CDR3 is CASSRGGTGVSGNTIYF. In DNA form, the CDR3 reads TGTGCCAGCAGCCGAGGGGGGACAGGGGTGTCCGGAAACACCATATATTTT.

The gene calls are TRBV12-3 or TRBV12-4 and TRBJ2-1, with 16 nucleotides matching TRBD2. This CDR3 has 19 amino acids. Germline trimming cut 11 bases from V and 1 base from J; bases unmatched to any gene: 14. The CDR3 loop is CAFSSGTSGRARSYNEQFF. DNA of the CDR3: TGTGCCTTCAGTTCAGGGACTAGCGGGAGGGCCAGGTCCTACAATGAGCAGTTCTTC.

This chain uses TRBV5-8 with TRBJ2-5; D remains unclear. Trimming took off 3 bases at V and 5 bases at J, with 11 bases between the two ends. The CDR3 is 13 amino acids. Germline CDR1 reads SGHTS; CDR2 reads YDEGEE. CDR3 region: CASSSGQYETQYF. CDR3 nucleotides: TGTGCCAGCAGCTCCGGGCAGTACGAGACCCAGTACTTC.

This chain uses TRBV3-1 with TRBJ1-2, with D possibly TRBD1 on 6 matching bases. This CDR3 has 15 amino acids. Germline loops: CDR1 LGHDT, CDR2 YNNKEL (reference sequence). V dropped 4 bases and J dropped 0 bases, with 12 bases sitting between them. The CDR3 DNA sequence: TGTGCCAGCAGCCCAGCACGGACAGCTAACTATGGCTACACCTTC. It yields the protein CASSPARTANYGYTF.

The chain recombines TRBV29-1 with TRBJ2-5; weak D call: TRBD1 (6 bases). The germline CDR1 and CDR2 sequences are SQVTM and ANQGSEA. V lost 5 bases, J lost 3 bases, and 10 bases lay in between. The CDR3 has 12 amino acids. The CDR3 protein is CSVRTVKETQYF. The CDR3 nucleotides read TGCAGCGTTAGGACAGTTAAAGAGACCCAGTACTTC.

V gene TRBV4-2 combines with J gene TRBJ2-1; TRBD1 might be the D (6 bases). The V end was cut by 0 bases, the J end by 8 bases, with 14 bases between. The CDR3 has 15 amino acids. The V gene's germline CDR1 is LGHNA and CDR2 YNFKEQ. Written as DNA, the CDR3 is TGTGCCAGCAGCCAAGACCTGCGGACAGTTGATGAGCAGTTCTTC. Protein: CASSQDLRTVDEQFF.

The chain has TRBV20-1 and TRBJ1-2, with D possibly TRBD1 on 6 matching bases. The CDR3 extends over 15 amino acids. Germline CDR1 DFQATT, CDR2 SNEGSKA (reference sequence). Deletions cut 3 bases from V and 1 base from J, with 15 bases between. The CDR3 DNA reads TGCAGTGCTAGGACAGGCCGAGGAATTAACTATGGCTACACCTTC. Residues: CSARTGRGINYGYTF.

This clonotype was seen a handful of times. The J gene is TRBJ2-4, the V gene TRBV2, with 11 bases matching TRBD1. The CDR3 has 17 residues. V lost 5 bases to trimming and J lost 2 bases; unmatched junction nucleotides: 8. Germline V gene sequence: CDR1 SNHLY, CDR2 FYNNEI. The CDR3 spells CASSPRTGGTSKNIQYF. For the CDR3, the DNA is TGTGCCAGCAGTCCAAGGACAGGGGGCACTTCCAAAAACATTCAGTACTTC. The whole variable domain, remainder taken from reference TRBV2 and TRBJ2-4, is EPEVTQTPSHQVTQMGQEVILRCVPISNHLYFYWYRQILGQKVEFLVSFYNNEISEKSEIFDDQFSVERPDGSNFTLKIRSTKLEDSAMYFCASSPRTGGTSKNIQYFGAGTRLSVL.

This clonotype was detected only a few times. V gene TRBV12-3 or TRBV12-4 combines with J gene TRBJ2-3; D uncertain. This CDR3 region has 14 residues. The V end lost 6 bases, the J end lost 4 bases, and 14 bases lay between the germline ends. The CDR3 DNA reads as TGTGCCAGCAGCTTGGCCGGGTGGTCAGATACGCAGTATTTT. Encoded protein: CASSLAGWSDTQYF.

Written as DNA, the CDR3 is TGTGCCAGCAGCCACGCCCCGGGTACGCAGTATTTT. Translated, it gives CASSHAPGTQYF. The chain recombines TRBV12-3 or TRBV12-4 with TRBJ2-3, with D unresolved. The CDR3 totals 12 residues. Trimming left V 6 bases short and J 8 bases short, with 12 bases between.

V usage is TRBV28 and J usage is TRBJ1-2, with TRBD1 as a possible D gene (5 bases). The ends were cut back, 6 bases at V and 2 bases at J, with 13 bases in the middle. The CDR3 has 14 amino acids. Germline V gene lookup returns CDR1 MDHEN and CDR2 SYDVKM. CDR3 residues: CASRTGRRNYGYTF. CDR3 nucleotides: TGTGCCAGCAGGACGGGACGGAGGAACTATGGCTACACCTTC.

This clonotype was counted only a few times. This rearrangement joins TRBV7-9 to TRBJ1-6, with a possible D match to TRBD1 (5 bases). The CDR3 extends over 15 amino acids. V lost 5 bases and J lost 6, with 14 bases in between. The germline V gene has CDR1 SEHNR and CDR2 FQNEAQ (reference sequence). As DNA, the CDR3 is TGTGCCAGCAGCATGACAGAAAATCCTAATTCACCCCTCCACTTT. Protein: CASSMTENPNSPLHF.

The CDR3 bases are TGCGCCAGCGTGAGGGGGGGGGCGTCAGATACGCAGTATTTT. Its protein product is CASVRGGASDTQYF. The genes are TRBV10-2 and TRBJ2-3; D is perhaps TRBD2 (7 bases). The CDR3 is 14 residues long. Deletions cut 8 bases from V and 4 bases from J, with 16 bases between. Looked up from germline, CDR1 is WSHSY and CDR2 is SAAADI.

This clonotype was seen a few times. The chain combines TRBV7-8 with TRBJ2-1; unclear D gene. Trimming pared 2 bases from V and 3 bases from J, leaving 5 bases between. The length of the CDR3 is 13 residues. CDR1 and CDR2 from the germline V gene are SGHVS and FQNEAQ. CDR3: CASSLSGYNEQFF. CDR3 in DNA: TGTGCCAGCAGCTTAAGTGGCTACAATGAGCAGTTCTTC.

The table lists this clonotype with a few counts. The chain employs TRBV6-2 or TRBV6-3 and TRBJ1-6; possible D gene TRBD1, 6 bases. Germline CDR1 is MNHEY and CDR2 is SVGEGT. V was clipped by 0 bases and J by 7 bases, with 13 bases between them. This CDR3 region has 16 residues. CDR3 nucleotides: TGTGCCAGCAGTTACTCGAGGCAGGGGAGGAATTCACCCCTCCACTTT. This gives the protein CASSYSRQGRNSPLHF.

The rearrangement uses TRBV7-8 and TRBJ2-7; 14 bases fit TRBD2. This CDR3 contains 15 residues. Germline assignment: CDR1 SGHVS and CDR2 FQNEAQ. Trimming at V came to 6 bases and at J to 5 bases, leaving 6 bases not matched to a gene. CDR3 in amino acids: CASRHPGLAGDEQYF. The CDR3 DNA reads TGTGCCAGCAGACATCCGGGACTAGCGGGAGACGAGCAGTACTTC.

This clonotype was detected a few times. This rearrangement joins TRBV12-3 or TRBV12-4 to TRBJ2-2; tentative D call: TRBD2 (6 bases). This CDR3 is built from 14 residues. V was shortened by 4 bases and J by 8 bases, with 14 bases between the two germline ends. CDR3 residues: CASSWDSSRGELFF. CDR3 sequence (DNA): TGTGCCAGCAGTTGGGACTCGAGCAGGGGGGAGCTGTTTTTT.

This chain connects TRBV28 to TRBJ2-3; D may match TRBD1 or TRBD2 (6 bases each). The germline V and J ends were trimmed by 6 bases and 1 base, with 11 bases remaining between them. Looked up from germline, CDR1 is MDHEN and CDR2 is SYDVKM. The length of the CDR3 is 14 residues. This CDR3 is CASRPRGRTDTQYF. The CDR3 nucleotides read TGTGCCAGCAGACCCCGGGGGCGCACAGATACGCAGTATTTT.

In its sample, this clonotype was seen a few times. This chain connects TRBV29-1 to TRBJ2-3; tentatively, D is TRBD1 (5 bases). Looked up from germline, CDR1 is SQVTM and CDR2 is ANQGSEA. The CDR3 runs to 14 residues. Trimming pared 4 bases from V and 0 bases from J, leaving 11 bases between. The CDR3: CSVGLGASTDTQYF. CDR3 sequence (DNA): TGCAGCGTTGGCTTAGGGGCCAGCACAGATACGCAGTATTTT.